These T cell receptor beta chains were read from a single sample in a study of CD8+ T cells in alopecia areata. The data were produced by immunoSEQ multiplex PCR, yet TCRdb's version contains in-frame clones alone and is incomplete. Here the sample spans about 140,000 clones, about 54% being singletons. Sequencing was done on a sample of CD4+ T cells sorted from blood. The receptors derive from a human donor in good health. Each CDR3 is given with its conserved first and last residue. D genes are given only for firm matches.

>TRBV25-1|TRBD2|TRBJ2-7
CASIVLAGVDAYEQYF
>TRBV29-1|-|TRBJ2-5
CSVEDTGLRQETQYF
>TRBV5-1|-|TRBJ2-1
CASSPRRARTDNEQFF
>TRBV4-1|-|TRBJ2-1
CASSHLRDEQFF
>TRBV6-5|-|TRBJ2-7
CASSYGLANEQYF
>TRBV29-1|-|TRBJ2-3
CSVSTLVASSTDTQYF
>TRBV6-5|-|TRBJ2-6
CASSYRQGSGANVLTF
>TRBV7-3|TRBD2|TRBJ2-1
CASREYPGLATNNEQFF
>TRBV7-9|TRBD1|TRBJ2-3
CASSPGTGAATDTQYF
>TRBV4-1|-|TRBJ1-5
CASSQVLRSSNQPQHF
>TRBV19|-|TRBJ2-7
CASSDRSYEQYF
>TRBV7-3|-|TRBJ1-2
CASSFRAYYGYTF
>TRBV7-2|TRBD1|TRBJ2-7
CASSLAKFLGQGAEQYF
>TRBV5-1|-|TRBJ2-1
CASSLAGSYNEQFF
>TRBV15|-|TRBJ2-3
CATSRVIGTWRGDTQYF
>TRBV19|-|TRBJ2-3
CASSKRTGRADTQYF
>TRBV6-1|-|TRBJ2-6
CASSEGPGLGANVLTF
>TRBV29-1|-|TRBJ2-7
CSVQTYASYEQYF
>TRBV4-1|-|TRBJ2-7
CASSQGTLYEQYF
>TRBV2|-|TRBJ2-5
CASSPGQIQETQYF
>TRBV30|-|TRBJ1-1
CAWSARRGGNTEAFF
>TRBV19|-|TRBJ2-1
CASSKPSWSNEQFF
>TRBV30|TRBD1|TRBJ2-7
CAWSVGTVVSYEQYF
>TRBV29-1|TRBD2|TRBJ2-7
CSVLTSGSGYEQYF
>TRBV7-2|TRBD2|TRBJ2-7
CASSPDGLAGDEQYF
>TRBV4-2|-|TRBJ2-5
CASSQELDYQETQYF
>TRBV30|-|TRBJ1-5
CAWSVSDYSNQPQHF
>TRBV6-5|TRBD1|TRBJ1-3
CASLGTGFGNTIYF
>TRBV11-2|-|TRBJ2-7
CASSFRGSYEQYF
>TRBV29-1|-|TRBJ1-1
CSVAQGFNTEAFF
>TRBV6-1|-|TRBJ2-7
CASGRIEYEQYF
>TRBV11-1|-|TRBJ2-5
CASSLMASAQETQYF
>TRBV6-5|TRBD2|TRBJ2-7
CASRILAGASYEQYF
>TRBV30|TRBD2|TRBJ2-1
CAWGRWREVSYNEQFF
>TRBV7-9|TRBD1|TRBJ1-5
CASSLVVGTGDNQPQHF
>TRBV5-1|-|TRBJ2-5
CASRPGVAETQYF
>TRBV2|-|TRBJ2-1
CASSELRLVGNEQFF
>TRBV11-2|-|TRBJ1-2
CASSLRGVGYTF
>TRBV29-1|-|TRBJ1-5
CSVGDQPQHF
>TRBV10-3|-|TRBJ2-1
CAISAGRTSYNEQFF
>TRBV7-9|-|TRBJ2-5
CASSARRAAQETQYF
>TRBV27|TRBD2|TRBJ2-5
CASSATSGRGETQYF
>TRBV15|-|TRBJ2-6
CATSREDRGFGANVLTF
>TRBV2|-|TRBJ1-1
CASSESAETEAFF
>TRBV25-1|-|TRBJ1-1
CASSEFGKRAFF
>TRBV5-4|TRBD2|TRBJ2-5
CASSLGAGVGRETQYF
>TRBV27|TRBD2|TRBJ2-1
CASSSSLAGEVNEQFF
>TRBV30|TRBD1|TRBJ1-2
CAWSVTGQGVNYGYTF
>TRBV5-4|TRBD2|TRBJ2-3
CASSPPTGGSSTQYF
>TRBV25-1|TRBD1|TRBJ2-4
CASSAGTGKLGF
>TRBV6-5|-|TRBJ2-5
CASRSGETQYF
>TRBV28|-|TRBJ1-5
CASSQGSKPQHF
>TRBV15|-|TRBJ2-1
CATSRDSPSRNEQFF
>TRBV28|-|TRBJ2-3
CASSLLGGSTDTQYF
>TRBV5-4|-|TRBJ1-4
CASSGGGRTEKLFF
>TRBV29-1|-|TRBJ2-3
CSVEGGLGDTQYF
>TRBV2|TRBD2|TRBJ2-5
CASSENGRAAETQYF
>TRBV4-2|-|TRBJ1-3
CASSQGQTETTIYF
>TRBV29-1|-|TRBJ2-1
CSVVGILASKTYNEQFF
>TRBV2|-|TRBJ1-1
CASSPDGGTEAFF